This entry concerns a single T cell receptor (beta chain). As yet, its antigen is unknown. This table comes from immunoSEQ multiplex PCR, and its TCRdb copy is limited to in-frame clones, with some not included. The sample lists 31,000 or so clones, about four fifths seen once, with less than 30% in the top ten. This entry belongs to a study of a mutant IDH1 vaccine in newly diagnosed glioma. CDR1 is SGHTA and CDR2 is FQGNSA in the germline V gene. The CDR3 consists of 19 residues. Trimming removed 1 base at V and 2 bases at J, with 21 bases between. The time point here: week 47, end of study. Vaccinated patients received 300 ug of mutant IDH1 20-mer peptide per dose, with topical imiquimod. There were eight vaccinations for patients, given in weeks 1, 3, 5, 7, 11, 15, 19 and 23.

J is TRBJ1-5 and V is TRBV7-2, with D perhaps matching TRBD1 (5 bases). The receptor comes from a man aged 25-45 years with glioma. The material was PBMCs, obtained from a glioma patient whose treatment included an IDH1 peptide vaccine. CDR3 region: CASSLVGVGREAGNQPQHF. DNA of the CDR3: TGTGCCAGCAGCTTAGTTGGGGTTGGCAGGGAGGCGGGCAATCAGCCCCAGCATTTT.